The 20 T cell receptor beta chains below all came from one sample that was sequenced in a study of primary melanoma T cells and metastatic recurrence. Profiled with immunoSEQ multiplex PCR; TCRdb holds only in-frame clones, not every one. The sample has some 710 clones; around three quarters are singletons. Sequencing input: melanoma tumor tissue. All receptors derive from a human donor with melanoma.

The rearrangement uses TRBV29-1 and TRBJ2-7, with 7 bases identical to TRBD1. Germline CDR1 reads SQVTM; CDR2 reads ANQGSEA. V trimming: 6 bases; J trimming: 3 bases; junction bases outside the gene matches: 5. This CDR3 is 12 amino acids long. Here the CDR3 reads CSVITGVYEQYF. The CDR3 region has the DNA TGCAGCGTGATTACAGGGGTCTACGAGCAGTACTTC.

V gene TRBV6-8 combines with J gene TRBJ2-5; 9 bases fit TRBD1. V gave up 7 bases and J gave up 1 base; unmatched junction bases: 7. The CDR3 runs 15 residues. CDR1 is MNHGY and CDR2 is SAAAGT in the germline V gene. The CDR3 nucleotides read TGTGCCAGCACCTCGGACAGGGGTGTCCAAGAGACCCAGTACTTC. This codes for CASTSDRGVQETQYF.

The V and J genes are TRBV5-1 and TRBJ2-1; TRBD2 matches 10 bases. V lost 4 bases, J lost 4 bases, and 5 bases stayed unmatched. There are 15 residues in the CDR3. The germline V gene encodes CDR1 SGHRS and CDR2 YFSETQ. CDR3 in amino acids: CASSPGLAVYNEQFF. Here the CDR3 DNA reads TGCGCCAGCAGCCCCGGACTAGCGGTTTACAATGAGCAGTTCTTC.

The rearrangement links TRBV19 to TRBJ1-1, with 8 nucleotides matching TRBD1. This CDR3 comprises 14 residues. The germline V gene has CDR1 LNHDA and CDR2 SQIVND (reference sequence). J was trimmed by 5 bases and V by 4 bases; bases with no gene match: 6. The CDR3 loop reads CASSRNDRGTEAFF. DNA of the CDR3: TGTGCCAGTAGTAGGAACGACAGGGGAACTGAAGCTTTCTTT.

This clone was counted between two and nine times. The chain's CDR3 is CASSQARIYGYTF. CDR3 nucleotide sequence: TGTGCCAGCAGCCAAGCCAGGATATATGGCTACACCTTC. The chain has TRBV14 and TRBJ1-2, with D unresolved. Trimming removed 1 base at V and 5 bases at J, with 8 bases between. The germline V gene encodes CDR1 SGHDN and CDR2 FVKESK. The CDR3 spans 13 residues.

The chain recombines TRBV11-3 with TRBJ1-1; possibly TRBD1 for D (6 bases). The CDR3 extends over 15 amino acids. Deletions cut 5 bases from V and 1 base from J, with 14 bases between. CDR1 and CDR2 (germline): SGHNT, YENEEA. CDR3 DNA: TGTGCCAGCAGCATAGGGCAGGGGTGGAACACTGAAGCTTTCTTT. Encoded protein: CASSIGQGWNTEAFF.

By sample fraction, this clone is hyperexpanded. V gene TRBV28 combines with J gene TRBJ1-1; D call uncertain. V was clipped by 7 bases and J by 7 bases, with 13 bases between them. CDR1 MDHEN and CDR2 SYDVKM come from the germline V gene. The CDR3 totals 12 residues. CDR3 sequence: CASKPDGLEAFF. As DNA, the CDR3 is TGTGCCAGCAAACCGGACGGTCTTGAAGCTTTCTTT.

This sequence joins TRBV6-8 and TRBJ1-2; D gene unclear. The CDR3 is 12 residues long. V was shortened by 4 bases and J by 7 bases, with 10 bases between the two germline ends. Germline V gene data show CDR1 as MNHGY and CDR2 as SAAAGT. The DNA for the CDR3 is TGTGCCAGCAGTTCCGTTTTGCCTGGCTACACCTTC. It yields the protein CASSSVLPGYTF.

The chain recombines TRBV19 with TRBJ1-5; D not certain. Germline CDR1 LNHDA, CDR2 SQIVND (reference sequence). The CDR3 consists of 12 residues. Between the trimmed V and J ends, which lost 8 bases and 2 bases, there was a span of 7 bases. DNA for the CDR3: TGTGCCAGTCAACGGGGCAATCAGCCCCAGCATTTT. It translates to CASQRGNQPQHF.

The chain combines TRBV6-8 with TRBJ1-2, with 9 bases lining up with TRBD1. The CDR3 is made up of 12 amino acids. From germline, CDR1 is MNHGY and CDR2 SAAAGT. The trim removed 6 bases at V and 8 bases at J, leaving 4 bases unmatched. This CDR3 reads CASRTGGDGYTF. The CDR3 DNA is TGTGCCAGCAGGACAGGGGGAGACGGCTACACCTTC.

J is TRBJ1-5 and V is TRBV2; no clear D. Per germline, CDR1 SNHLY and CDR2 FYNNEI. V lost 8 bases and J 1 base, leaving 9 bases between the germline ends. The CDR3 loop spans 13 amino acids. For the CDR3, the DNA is TGTGCCAGCGGGAGACGGAGCAATCAGCCCCAGCATTTT. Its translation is CASGRRSNQPQHF.

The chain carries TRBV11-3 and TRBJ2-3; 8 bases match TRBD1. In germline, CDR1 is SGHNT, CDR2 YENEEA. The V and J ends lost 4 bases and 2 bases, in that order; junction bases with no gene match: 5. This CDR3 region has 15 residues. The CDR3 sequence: CASSSPTGVTDTQYF. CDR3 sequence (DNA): TGTGCCAGCAGCTCTCCGACAGGGGTCACAGATACGCAGTATTTT.

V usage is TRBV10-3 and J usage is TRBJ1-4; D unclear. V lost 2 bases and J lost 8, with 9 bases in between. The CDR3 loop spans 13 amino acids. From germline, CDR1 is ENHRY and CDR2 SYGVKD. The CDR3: CAISETAFEKLFF. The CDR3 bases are TGTGCCATCAGTGAGACAGCCTTCGAAAAACTGTTTTTT.

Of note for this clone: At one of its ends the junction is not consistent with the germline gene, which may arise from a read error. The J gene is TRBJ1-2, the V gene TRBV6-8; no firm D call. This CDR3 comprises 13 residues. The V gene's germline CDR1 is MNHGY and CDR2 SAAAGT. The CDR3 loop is CASSYSDLYGYTF. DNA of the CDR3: TGTGCCAGCAGCTACTCGGACCTCTATGGCTACACCTTC.

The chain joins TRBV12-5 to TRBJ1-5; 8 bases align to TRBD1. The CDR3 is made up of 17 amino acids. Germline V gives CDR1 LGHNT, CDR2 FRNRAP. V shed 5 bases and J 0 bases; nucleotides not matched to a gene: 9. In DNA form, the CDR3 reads TGTGCTAGTGGTGTAAGGACAGGGTCTTATAGCAATCAGCCCCAGCATTTT. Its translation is CASGVRTGSYSNQPQHF.

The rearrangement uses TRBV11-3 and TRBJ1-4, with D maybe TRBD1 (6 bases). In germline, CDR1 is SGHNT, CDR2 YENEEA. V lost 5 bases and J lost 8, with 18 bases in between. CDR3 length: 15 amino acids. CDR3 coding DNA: TGTGCCAGCAGCATAACCGGGACAATGTCAGAAAAACTGTTTTTT. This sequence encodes CASSITGTMSEKLFF.

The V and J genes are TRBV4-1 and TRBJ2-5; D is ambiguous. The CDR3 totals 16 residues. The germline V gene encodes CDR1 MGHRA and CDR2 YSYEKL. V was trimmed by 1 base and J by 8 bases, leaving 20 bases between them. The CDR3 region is CASSQGIQSGDETQYF. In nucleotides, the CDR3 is TGCGCCAGCAGCCAAGGGATCCAATCAGGAGATGAAACCCAGTACTTC.

As DNA, the CDR3 is TGTGCCAGCAGCGTTAGACAGGGTGGATTCGCTTTCTTT. Translating it yields CASSVRQGGFAFF. The chain couples TRBV6-8 to TRBJ1-1; 7 bases line up with TRBD1. From germline, CDR1 is MNHGY and CDR2 SAAAGT. Unmatched junction bases numbered 12, after V lost 6 bases and J lost 11 bases. This CDR3 has 13 residues.

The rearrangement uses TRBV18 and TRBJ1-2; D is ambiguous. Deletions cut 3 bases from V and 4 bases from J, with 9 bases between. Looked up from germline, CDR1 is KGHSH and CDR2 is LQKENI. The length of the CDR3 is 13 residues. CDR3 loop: CASSPGGGYGYTF. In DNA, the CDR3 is TGTGCCAGCTCACCCGGCGGTGGCTATGGCTACACCTTC. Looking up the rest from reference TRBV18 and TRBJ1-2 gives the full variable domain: NAGVMQNPRHLVRRRGQEARLRCSPMKGHSHVYWYRQLPEEGLKFMVYLQKENIIDESGMPKERFSAEFPKEGPSILRIQQVVRGDSAAYFCASSPGGGYGYTFGSGTRLTVV.

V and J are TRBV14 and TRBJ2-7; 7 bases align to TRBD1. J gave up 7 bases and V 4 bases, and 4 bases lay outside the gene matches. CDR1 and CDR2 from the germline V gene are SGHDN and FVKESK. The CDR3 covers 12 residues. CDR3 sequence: CASSPTGWEQYF. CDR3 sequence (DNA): TGTGCCAGCAGCCCGACAGGGTGGGAGCAGTACTTC.